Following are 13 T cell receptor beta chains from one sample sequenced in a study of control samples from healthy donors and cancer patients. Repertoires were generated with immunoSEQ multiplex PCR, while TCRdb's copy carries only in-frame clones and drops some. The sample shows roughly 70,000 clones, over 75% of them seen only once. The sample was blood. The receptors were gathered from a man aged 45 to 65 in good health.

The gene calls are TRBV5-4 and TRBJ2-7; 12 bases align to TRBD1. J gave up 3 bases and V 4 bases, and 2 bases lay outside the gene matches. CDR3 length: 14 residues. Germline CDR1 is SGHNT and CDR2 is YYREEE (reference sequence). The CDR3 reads CASSRDRGHYEQYF. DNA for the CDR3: TGTGCCAGCAGCCGGGACAGGGGGCACTACGAGCAGTACTTC.

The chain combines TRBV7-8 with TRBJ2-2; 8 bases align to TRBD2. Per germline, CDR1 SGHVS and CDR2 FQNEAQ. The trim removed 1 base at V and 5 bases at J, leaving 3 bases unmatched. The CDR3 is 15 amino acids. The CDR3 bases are TGTGCCAGCAGCTTAGGCGGGAGGCTAACCGGGGAGCTGTTTTTT. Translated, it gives CASSLGGRLTGELFF.

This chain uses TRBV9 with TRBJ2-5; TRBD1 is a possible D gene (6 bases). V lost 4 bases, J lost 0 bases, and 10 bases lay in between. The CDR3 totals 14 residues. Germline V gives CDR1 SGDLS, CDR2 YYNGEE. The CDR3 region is CASSPWTDQETQYF. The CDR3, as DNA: TGTGCCAGCAGCCCGTGGACAGACCAAGAGACCCAGTACTTC.

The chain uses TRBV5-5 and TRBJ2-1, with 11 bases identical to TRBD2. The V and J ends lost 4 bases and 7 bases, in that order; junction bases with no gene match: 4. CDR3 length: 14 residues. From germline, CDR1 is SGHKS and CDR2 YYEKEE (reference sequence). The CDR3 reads CASSGSGRANEQFF. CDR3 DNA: TGTGCCAGCAGCGGTAGCGGGAGGGCAAATGAGCAGTTCTTC.

The CDR3 nucleotides are TGTGCCAGCAGCGTAGTGGGAGGGGAGCTGTTTTTT. This sequence encodes CASSVVGGELFF. The V gene is TRBV9, the J gene TRBJ2-2; D not resolved. Trimming removed 0 bases from V and 8 bases from J, with 5 bases in between. The CDR3 contains 12 residues. In germline, CDR1 is SGDLS, CDR2 YYNGEE.

This CDR3 reads CASSVMDSQFDGYTF. In DNA form, the CDR3 reads TGTGCCAGCAGCGTCATGGACTCCCAGTTTGATGGCTACACCTTC. This chain joins TRBV9 and TRBJ1-2, with no clear D. CDR1 and CDR2 from the germline V gene are SGDLS and YYNGEE. V was pared by 2 bases and J by 6 bases, with 17 bases between. This CDR3 is built from 15 residues.

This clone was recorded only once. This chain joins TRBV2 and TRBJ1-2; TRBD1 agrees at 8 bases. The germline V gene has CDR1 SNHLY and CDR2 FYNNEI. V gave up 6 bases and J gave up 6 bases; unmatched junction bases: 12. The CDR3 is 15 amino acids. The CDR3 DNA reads TGTGCCAGCAGACCTCCGGGACAGGAAGGGCATGGCTACACCTTC. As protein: CASRPPGQEGHGYTF.

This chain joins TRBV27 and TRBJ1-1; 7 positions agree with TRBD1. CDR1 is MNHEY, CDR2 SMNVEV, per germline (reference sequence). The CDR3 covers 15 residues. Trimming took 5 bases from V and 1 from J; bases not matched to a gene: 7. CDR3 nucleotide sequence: TGTGCCAGCAGTCCAGGGGACAGATGGAACACTGAAGCTTTCTTT. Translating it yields CASSPGDRWNTEAFF.

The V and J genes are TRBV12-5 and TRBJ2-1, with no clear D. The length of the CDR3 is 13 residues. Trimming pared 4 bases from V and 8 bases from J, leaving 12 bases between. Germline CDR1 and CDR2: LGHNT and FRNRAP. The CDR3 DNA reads TGTGCTAGTGGTTCCCCAGCGCGTCATGAGCAGTTCTTC. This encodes CASGSPARHEQFF. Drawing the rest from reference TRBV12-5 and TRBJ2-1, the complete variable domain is DARVTQTPRHKVTEMGQEVTMRCQPILGHNTVFWYRQTMMQGLELLAYFRNRAPLDDSGMPKDRFSAEMPDATLATLKIQPSEPRDSAVYFCASGSPARHEQFFGPGTRLTVL.

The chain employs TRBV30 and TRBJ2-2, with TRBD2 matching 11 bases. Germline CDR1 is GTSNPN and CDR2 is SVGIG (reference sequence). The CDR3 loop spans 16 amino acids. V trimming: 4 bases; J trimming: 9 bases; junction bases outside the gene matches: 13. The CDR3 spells CAWNLGLAGTIRELFF. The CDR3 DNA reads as TGTGCCTGGAACCTCGGACTAGCGGGCACTATTAGGGAGCTGTTTTTT.

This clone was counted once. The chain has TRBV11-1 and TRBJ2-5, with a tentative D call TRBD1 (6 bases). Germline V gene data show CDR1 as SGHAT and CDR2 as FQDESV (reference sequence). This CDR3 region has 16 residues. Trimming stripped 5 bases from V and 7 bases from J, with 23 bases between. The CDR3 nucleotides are TGTGCCAGCAGCCTGGCACCGCAGGGGAGAACGGGGACCCAGTACTTC. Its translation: CASSLAPQGRTGTQYF.

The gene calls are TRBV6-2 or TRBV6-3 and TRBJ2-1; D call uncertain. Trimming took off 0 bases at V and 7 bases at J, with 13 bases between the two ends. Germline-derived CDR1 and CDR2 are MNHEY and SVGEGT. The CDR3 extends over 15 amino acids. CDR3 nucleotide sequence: TGTGCCAGCAGTTACTCGATACGGCTGAGAAATGAGCAGTTCTTC. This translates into CASSYSIRLRNEQFF.

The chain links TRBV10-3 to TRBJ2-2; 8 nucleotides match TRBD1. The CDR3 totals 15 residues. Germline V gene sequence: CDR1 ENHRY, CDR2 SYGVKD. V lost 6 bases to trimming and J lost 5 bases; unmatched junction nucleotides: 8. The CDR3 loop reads CAIRRQGQETGELFF. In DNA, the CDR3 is TGTGCCATCAGGCGACAGGGGCAGGAGACCGGGGAGCTGTTTTTT.